A single sample gave rise to the 16 T cell receptor beta chains below, sequenced in a study of blood T cell repertoires in COVID-19. The data were produced by immunoSEQ multiplex PCR, yet TCRdb's version contains in-frame clones alone and is incomplete. Of 190,000 or so clones listed, just under 90% are singletons. Sequenced sample: PBMCs or T cells enriched from blood (not recorded which). The receptors were gathered from a man aged 30 to 45 who had recovered from COVID-19.

This clone was picked up one time. V is TRBV5-4 and J is TRBJ2-1, with TRBD2 matching over 11 bases. CDR3 size: 16 residues. The germline V gene has CDR1 SGHNT and CDR2 YYREEE (reference sequence). After removal of 5 bases from V and 3 bases from J, the junction contained 7 bases not matched to a gene. This CDR3 reads CASRAGTSGLYNEQFF. The DNA for the CDR3 is TGTGCCAGCAGAGCGGGGACTAGCGGCCTCTACAATGAGCAGTTCTTC.

V gene TRBV18 combines with J gene TRBJ1-1, with unresolved D. CDR3 length: 13 residues. V dropped 3 bases and J dropped 4 bases, with 9 bases sitting between them. CDR1 and CDR2 from the germline V gene are KGHSH and LQKENI. As DNA, the CDR3 is TGTGCCAGCTCACCTCTTCGCGGCACTGAAGCTTTCTTT. Encoded protein: CASSPLRGTEAFF.

V is TRBV4-1 and J is TRBJ2-1; 8 bases fit TRBD2. The CDR3 is made up of 15 amino acids. Germline values: CDR1 MGHRA, CDR2 YSYEKL. Losses at the gene ends were 2 bases for V and 6 bases for J; bases not matched to a gene: 6. The DNA of the CDR3 is TGCGCCAGCAGCCAAACCCAGCGGGAGCTCAATGAGCAGTTCTTC. This encodes CASSQTQRELNEQFF.

CDR3 amino acids: CASSALQGHYGYTF. The CDR3 bases are TGCGCCAGCAGCGCCCTACAGGGACACTATGGCTACACCTTC. The chain couples TRBV5-1 to TRBJ1-2; possibly TRBD1 for D (6 bases). CDR3 length: 14 amino acids. V lost 4 bases and J 3 bases, leaving 13 bases between the germline ends. In germline, CDR1 is SGHRS, CDR2 YFSETQ.

The rearrangement uses TRBV24-1 and TRBJ1-2, with D possibly being TRBD1 (5 bases). The CDR3 is made up of 17 amino acids. Looked up from germline, CDR1 is KGHDR and CDR2 is SFDVKD. With 4 bases removed from V and 2 bases from J, the gap between germline ends came to 19 bases. CDR3 nucleotide sequence: TGTGCCACCAGTGACCCAACCCCGGACAAACCCAACTATGGCTACACCTTC. It specifies CATSDPTPDKPNYGYTF.

The chain uses TRBV3-1 (or the pseudogene TRBV3-2) and TRBJ1-4, with D maybe TRBD1 (6 bases). Trimming cost V 4 bases and J 8 bases, with 11 bases left between them. Looked up from germline, CDR1 is LGHDT and CDR2 is YNNKEL (reference sequence). This CDR3 is 13 amino acids long. The CDR3 reads CASSRQGNEKLFF. The CDR3 DNA follows: TGTGCCAGCAGCCGTCAGGGGAACGAAAAACTGTTTTTT.

J is TRBJ1-3 and V is TRBV6-1; D not resolved. This CDR3 has 13 residues. The V gene's germline CDR1 is MNHNS and CDR2 SASEGT. V was pared by 2 bases and J by 4 bases, with 6 bases between. The CDR3 DNA follows: TGTGCCAGCAGTGAAATCGTAGGAAACACCATATATTTT. This sequence encodes CASSEIVGNTIYF.

V and J are TRBV10-3 and TRBJ1-5; 7 bases map to TRBD1. This CDR3 is built from 16 residues. CDR1 and CDR2 from the germline V gene are ENHRY and SYGVKD. V gave up 0 bases and J gave up 4 bases; unmatched junction bases: 6. The CDR3 nucleotides read TGTGCCATCAGTGAGTCAAGGGCAGGGGGGAATCAGCCCCAGCATTTT. Translating gives CAISESRAGGNQPQHF.

The rearrangement joins TRBV2 to TRBJ1-4; tentative D call: TRBD1 (6 bases). Germline loops: CDR1 SNHLY, CDR2 FYNNEI. V lost 6 bases to trimming and J lost 0 bases, with 11 bases between them. There are 15 residues in the CDR3. CDR3 DNA: TGTGCCAGCAGACCAAACAGGGCAACTAATGAAAAACTGTTTTTT. This codes for CASRPNRATNEKLFF.

The chain is built from TRBV7-2 and TRBJ2-1, with 7 positions matching TRBD2. Germline loops: CDR1 SGHTA, CDR2 FQGNSA. The CDR3 has 15 amino acids. V lost 1 base to trimming and J lost 6 bases; unmatched junction nucleotides: 6. The CDR3 sequence: CASSLDGAGVNEQFF. The CDR3 DNA sequence: TGTGCCAGCAGCTTAGACGGGGCGGGAGTCAATGAGCAGTTCTTC.

The chain carries TRBV4-1 and TRBJ1-1, with D maybe TRBD1 (5 bases). Trimming removed 1 base at V and 4 bases at J, with 13 bases between. The CDR3 runs 15 residues. Looked up from germline, CDR1 is MGHRA and CDR2 is YSYEKL. CDR3: CASSQVPGKVTEAFF. The CDR3 DNA follows: TGCGCCAGCAGCCAAGTCCCAGGGAAAGTCACTGAAGCTTTCTTT.

The chain is built from TRBV7-2 and TRBJ2-1, with D unresolved. V lost 2 bases to trimming and J lost 0 bases, with 5 bases between them. Germline lookup yields CDR1 SGHTA and CDR2 FQGNSA. The CDR3 is 14 residues long. The CDR3 DNA is TGTGCCAGCAGCTTACCTAGCTCCTACAATGAGCAGTTCTTC. Amino acid sequence: CASSLPSSYNEQFF.

This chain uses TRBV21-1 with TRBJ2-1; the DNA was not used to check the table's D call, TRBD1. TRBV21-1 counts as a pseudogene. The CDR3 extends over 14 amino acids. The CDR3 protein is CASRVPRGDNEQFF. CDR3 nucleotide sequence: TGTGCCAGCAGGGTACCTAGGGGTGACAATGAGCAGTTCTTC.

The chain has TRBV7-2 and TRBJ1-3; 7 bases are shared with TRBD1. The CDR3 is 14 residues long. V shed 8 bases, J shed 0 bases, and the junction held 4 bases outside the gene matches. Germline CDR1 reads SGHTA; CDR2 reads FQGNSA. CDR3 sequence: CASLQGSSGNTIYF. CDR3 bases: TGTGCCAGCCTACAGGGGAGCTCTGGAAACACCATATATTTT.

The chain couples TRBV19 to TRBJ2-7, with D perhaps matching TRBD1 (5 bases). Trimming pared 4 bases from V and 1 base from J, leaving 11 bases between. Germline V gene sequence: CDR1 LNHDA, CDR2 SQIVND (reference sequence). There are 14 residues in the CDR3. CDR3 bases: TGTGCCAGTAGTAAGTTAGACAGTTCCTACGAGCAGTACTTC. This translates into CASSKLDSSYEQYF.

The chain carries TRBV28 and TRBJ1-1; possible D gene TRBD1, 6 bases. V lost 1 base and J 0 bases, leaving 9 bases between the germline ends. The CDR3 is 15 residues long. CDR1 is MDHEN and CDR2 is SYDVKM in the germline V gene. CDR3 sequence: CASSLLGQMNTEAFF. The CDR3 DNA reads TGTGCCAGCAGTTTATTAGGACAGATGAACACTGAAGCTTTCTTT.